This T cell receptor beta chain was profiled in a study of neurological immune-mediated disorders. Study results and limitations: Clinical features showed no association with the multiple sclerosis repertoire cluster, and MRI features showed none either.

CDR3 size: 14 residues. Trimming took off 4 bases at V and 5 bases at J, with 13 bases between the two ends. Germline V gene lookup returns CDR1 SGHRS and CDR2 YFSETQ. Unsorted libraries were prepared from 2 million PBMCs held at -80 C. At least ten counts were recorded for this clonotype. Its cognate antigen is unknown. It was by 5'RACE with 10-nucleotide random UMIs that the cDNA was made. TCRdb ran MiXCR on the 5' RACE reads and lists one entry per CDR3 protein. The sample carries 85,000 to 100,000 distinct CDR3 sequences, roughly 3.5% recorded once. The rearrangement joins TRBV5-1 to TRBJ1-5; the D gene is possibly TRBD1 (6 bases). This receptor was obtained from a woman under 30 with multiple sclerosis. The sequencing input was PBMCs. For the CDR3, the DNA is TGCGCCAGCAGCCTTGGCCCAGGGGATCAGCCCCAGCATTTT. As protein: CASSLGPGDQPQHF.